This record covers a single T cell receptor (beta chain). Which antigen it targets is not known. No per-base quality is available; no much larger clone lies one base away. To prepare the library, the immunoSEQ multiplex PCR assay was applied. The table was pulled from immuneACCESS by TCRdb, which kept in-frame rearrangements only. Such tables lose some clones; where checked, under half of the loss comes from unresolved V genes, and the rest has no known cause. The sample contains 85,000 to 100,000 clones, 92% of them found a single time. The ten largest clones add up to more than 1.5% of the sample. This sample is drawn from a study of T cell changes during pregnancy in multiple sclerosis (dated by TCRdb to the late 2010s). With respect to the entire study: The study examined how the T cell repertoire changed over the course of pregnancy in women with multiple sclerosis.

CDR1 MNHNY and CDR2 SVGAGI were looked up in the germline V gene (reference sequence). Including the terminal cysteine and phenylalanine, the CDR3 comprises 13 residues. Just CDR3 DNA is preserved here, 39 bases in frame from base 1. The V end loses 0 bases and the J end loses 7 bases, and a stretch of 9 bases separates them. Sequencing used peripheral blood, obtained in the first trimester of pregnancy. The receptor was isolated from a female donor with multiple sclerosis, enrolled in a pregnancy study. The rearranged chain carries TRBV6-6 and TRBJ1-2; no D segment can be confidently identified. The nucleotide sequence is TGTGCCAGCAGTTACTCGCCAGGTAGTGGCTACACCTTC. This yields the protein CASSYSPGSGYTF.